The subject of this entry is one TCR beta chain. This clonotype came up a few times. Its antigen has not been determined. It has no much larger one-base neighbor in the sample; base qualities were not kept. Library construction relied on RT-PCR. Sequencing instrument: Illumina HiSeq 2500. TCRdb reprocessed the public reads (quality trimming at Q25 with fastp, clone calling with MiXCR) and kept in-frame beta chains. Entries that share a CDR3 protein sequence are merged under the most common genes and DNA. This sample lists roughly 650,000 distinct CDR3 sequences; around 14% were detected once. The ten largest clones add up to approximately 10% of the sample. These data originate in a study of response to subunit inactivated influenza vaccine listed by TCRdb under 2018. Study-level background: Deep quantitative profiling of the T cell receptor repertoire was used in the study to follow responses to a trivalent subunit inactivated influenza vaccine.

The research as a whole found: The authors suggested that each seasonal influenza vaccination may recruit only a limited number of new T cells.

V loses 3 bases, J loses 7 bases, and the germline ends lie 24 bases apart. Reading from cysteine to phenylalanine, the CDR3 counts 18 amino acids. Only CDR3 DNA is held: 54 bases, read in frame from base 1. As encoded in the germline V gene (reference sequence), CDR1 is SGHAT while CDR2 is FQDESV. The source material was PBMCs from blood, sampled less than 13 days after vaccination. This TCR was sampled from a man in his fifties or sixties who received an inactivated influenza vaccine. Donor details come from another sample of the same person, matched by shared clones. The V and J genes are TRBV11-1 and TRBJ2-2; the D call is possibly TRBD1 or TRBD2, each sharing 5 bases. The nucleotide sequence is TGTGCCAGCAGCTTCCTAAAGCTACGGGACGGGAAAAACGGGGAGCTGTTTTTT. Its translation is CASSFLKLRDGKNGELFF.